This T cell receptor beta chain was found in a study of response to subunit inactivated influenza vaccine. Findings and limits, study-wide: Authors suggested seasonal influenza vaccinations each recruit few new T cells.

In this sample, this clonotype turned up many times. The antigen is not known. Each CDR3 protein is one row after TCRdb ran MiXCR on the RT-PCR reads. The table lists roughly 630,000 distinct CDR3 sequences, approximately 14% of them singletons. The starting material was PBMCs from blood, obtained around 14 days before vaccination. The receptor's source is a man aged 50 to 60 who received an inactivated influenza vaccine.

CDR3 region: CSARTGGSNQPQHF. CDR3 nucleotides: TGCAGTGCTAGAACCGGGGGGTCCAATCAGCCCCAGCATTTT. This chain links TRBV20-1 with TRBJ1-5, with D possibly being TRBD1 (5 bases). This CDR3 comprises 14 residues. The V gene lost 2 bases and the J gene lost 3 bases, with 11 bases spanning the gap. The germline CDR1 and CDR2 sequences are DFQATT and SNEGSKA (reference sequence).